These 8 T cell receptor beta chains came from one sample sequenced in a study of regulatory T cells in long-lasting Graves disease (dated by TCRdb to about 2021). This specimen's time point label, interpreted: newly diagnosed GD, antithyroid drugs for less than 3 months. RNA was extracted from PBMCs in TRIzol for both TCR sequencing and RNA sequencing. Library prep was done by multiplex PCR. The instrument given in TCRdb is Illumina HiSeq 4000. To build TCR beta libraries, CDR3 regions were amplified by Arm-PCR using iRepertoire HTBI primers. TCRdb cleaned the public reads at Q25 with fastp, built clones with MiXCR and kept in-frame beta chains. Rows with one shared CDR3 protein collapse into an entry with the most common genes and DNA. This sample gives some 220,000 distinct CDR3 sequences in total; around a fifth of them show up just once. In total, the top ten clones hold approximately 12% of the sample.

The data were also submitted as part of a second study, on T cells in Graves' hyperthyroidism and ophthalmopathy.

The source was peripheral blood mononuclear cells (PBMCs), collected at new diagnosis, from a patient treated with antithyroid drugs. These receptors were collected from a woman in her twenties or thirties with Graves disease. Donor details come from another sample of the same person, matched by shared clones.

At least ten counts were recorded for this clonotype. V gene TRBV30 combines with J gene TRBJ2-1; D ambiguous. The CDR3 loop spans 14 amino acids. V lost 4 bases, J lost 0 bases, and 10 bases lay in between. The germline gives CDR1 GTSNPN, CDR2 SVGIG (reference sequence). The CDR3 nucleotides are TGTGCCTGGAATCCCCTGAGCTCCTACAATGAGCAGTTCTTC. It is translated as CAWNPLSSYNEQFF. Full variable domain (rest looked up from reference TRBV30 and TRBJ2-1): SQTIHQWPATLVQPVGSPLSLECTVEGTSNPNLYWYRQAAGRGLQLLFYSVGIGQISSEVPQNLSASRPQDRQFILSSKKLLLSDSGFYLCAWNPLSSYNEQFFGPGTRLTVL.

The rearrangement uses TRBV6-5 and TRBJ2-5; D remains ambiguous. V lost 0 bases and J lost 7, with 12 bases in between. The CDR3 has 14 amino acids. CDR1 and CDR2 from the germline V gene are MNHEY and SVGAGI. The CDR3 bases are TGTGCCAGCAGTTACTCCGACATACGAGGGACCCAGTACTTC. Protein sequence: CASSYSDIRGTQYF.

The table lists this clonotype with many counts. CDR3 residues: CASSDRGYYGYTF. The CDR3 nucleotides are TGTGCCAGCAGTGACAGGGGCTACTATGGCTACACCTTC. The chain has TRBV27 and TRBJ1-2; TRBD1 matches 8 bases. The germline V gene has CDR1 MNHEY and CDR2 SMNVEV (reference sequence). The junction had 2 bases not matched to a gene; V was cut back by 5 bases and J by 3 bases. The CDR3 is 13 amino acids.

As to this clonotype: A far bigger clonotype differs at one base, so this is likely a read error. The chain links TRBV11-2 to TRBJ1-2; 7 nucleotides align to TRBD1. The V gene's germline CDR1 is SGHAT and CDR2 FQNNGV. This CDR3 region has 14 residues. J gave up 3 bases and V 6 bases, and 7 bases lay outside the gene matches. The CDR3: CASSYRGVDYGYTF. CDR3 in DNA: TGTGCCAGCAGTTACAGGGGCGTAGACTATGGCTACACCTTC.

Many counts were recorded for this clonotype. This sequence joins TRBV28 and TRBJ2-3; 7 bases are a match to TRBD2. Germline-derived CDR1 and CDR2 are MDHEN and SYDVKM. This CDR3 comprises 14 residues. V was pared by 5 bases and J by 7 bases, with 9 bases of the junction left unmatched. The CDR3 DNA reads as TGTGCCAGCAGTGGGACTAACGATCTGCATACGCAGTATTTT. Translation gives CASSGTNDLHTQYF. Filled out from reference TRBV28 and TRBJ2-3, the complete variable domain reads DVKVTQSSRYLVKRTGEKVFLECVQDMDHENMFWYRQDPGLGLRLIYFSYDVKMKEKGDIPEGYSVSREKKERFSLILESASTNQTSMYLCASSGTNDLHTQYFGPGTRLTVL.

Ten or more counts support this clonotype. V is TRBV27 and J is TRBJ2-1, with D possibly being TRBD2 (5 bases). V was pared by 5 bases and J by 3 bases, with 17 bases between. Germline values: CDR1 MNHEY, CDR2 SMNVEV (reference sequence). This CDR3 region has 16 residues. CDR3 amino acids: CASSPPKRVGYNEQFF. The CDR3 DNA follows: TGTGCCAGCAGTCCCCCCAAGAGGGTGGGCTACAATGAGCAGTTCTTC.

This clonotype was counted at least ten times. V and J are TRBV10-1 and TRBJ1-2; D gene uncertain. The CDR3 has 12 amino acids. Germline CDR1 and CDR2: WNHNN and SYGVQD (reference sequence). Trimming removed 7 bases at V and 6 bases at J, with 12 bases between. CDR3 region: CASNKELNGYTF. DNA of the CDR3: TGCGCCAGCAATAAGGAGCTCAATGGCTACACCTTC.

At least ten counts were recorded for this clonotype. A much more abundant neighbour one base away suggests this may be a read error. V and J are TRBV2 and TRBJ1-2; D is uncertain. From germline, CDR1 is SNHLY and CDR2 FYNNEI. The CDR3 covers 13 residues. The V gene lost 6 bases and the J gene lost 2 bases, with 10 bases spanning the gap. CDR3 residues: CASRRNRNYGYTF. The CDR3 nucleotides are TGTGCCAGCAGGAGAAACAGAAACTATGGCTACACCTTC.